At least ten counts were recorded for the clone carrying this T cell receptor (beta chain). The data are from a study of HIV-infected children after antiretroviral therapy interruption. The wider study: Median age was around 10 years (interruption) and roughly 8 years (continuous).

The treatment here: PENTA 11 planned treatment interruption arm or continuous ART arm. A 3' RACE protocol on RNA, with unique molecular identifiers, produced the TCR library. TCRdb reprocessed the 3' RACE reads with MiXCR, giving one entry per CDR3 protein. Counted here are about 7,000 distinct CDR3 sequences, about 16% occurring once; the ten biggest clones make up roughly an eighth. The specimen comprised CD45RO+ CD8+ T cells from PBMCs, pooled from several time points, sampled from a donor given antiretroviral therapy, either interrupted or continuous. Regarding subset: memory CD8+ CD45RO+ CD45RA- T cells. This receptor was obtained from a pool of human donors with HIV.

For the CDR3, the DNA is TGTGCCAGCAGTGACAAATCCTACAATGAGCAGTTCTTC. Protein sequence: CASSDKSYNEQFF. The rearrangement links TRBV6-4 to TRBJ2-1; no reliable D call. Germline loops: CDR1 MRHNA, CDR2 SNTAGT. This CDR3 is 13 amino acids long. V was shortened by 2 bases and J by 1 base, with 3 bases between the two germline ends.